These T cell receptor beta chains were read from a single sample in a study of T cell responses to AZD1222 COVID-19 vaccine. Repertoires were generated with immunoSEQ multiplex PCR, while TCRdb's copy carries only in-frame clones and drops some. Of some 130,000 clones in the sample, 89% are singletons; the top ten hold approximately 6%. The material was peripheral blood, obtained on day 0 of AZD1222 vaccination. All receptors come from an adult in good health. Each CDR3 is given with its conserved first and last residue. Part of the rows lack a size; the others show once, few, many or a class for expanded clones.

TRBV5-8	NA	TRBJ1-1	CASSRRGGGTEAFF
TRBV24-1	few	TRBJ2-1	CATSDTTSGGAGYNEQFF
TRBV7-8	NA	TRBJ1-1	CASSLRDRTAEAFF
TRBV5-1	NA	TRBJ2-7	CASSLENEQYF
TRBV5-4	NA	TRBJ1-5	CASSRRGEDQPQHF
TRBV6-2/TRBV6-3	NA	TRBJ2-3	CASSYSRVDTDTQYF
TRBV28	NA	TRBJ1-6	CASSLLVGADSPLHF
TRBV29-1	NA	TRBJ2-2	CSVGANRGGTGELFF
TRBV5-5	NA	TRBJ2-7	CASSPQHSYEQYF
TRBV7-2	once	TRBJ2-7	CASSLAGDSDYEQYF
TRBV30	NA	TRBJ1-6	CATPLGGGNPSYNSPLHF
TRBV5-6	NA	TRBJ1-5	CASSLGSLMISNQPQHF
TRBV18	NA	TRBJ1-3	CASSPNLADSGNTIYF
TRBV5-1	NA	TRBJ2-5	CASSASGGVETQYF
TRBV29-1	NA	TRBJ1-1	CSVLSRTEAFF
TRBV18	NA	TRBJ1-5	CASQGQANQPQHF
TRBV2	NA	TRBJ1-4	CASTGTANEKLFF
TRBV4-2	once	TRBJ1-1	CASSHQGEVTDEAFF
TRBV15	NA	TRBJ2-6	CASATGTGNSGANVLTF
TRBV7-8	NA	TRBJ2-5	CASSLLLATAETQYF
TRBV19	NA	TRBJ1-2	CASSDRGNYGYTF
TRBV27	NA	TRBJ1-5	CASSLPNQPQHF
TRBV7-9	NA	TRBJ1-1	CALNRGAGNTEAFF
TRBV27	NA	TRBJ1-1	CASSRRTQNTEAFF
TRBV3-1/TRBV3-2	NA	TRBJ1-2	CASSPTGSGYTF
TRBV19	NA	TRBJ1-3	CASSQRFGNTIYF
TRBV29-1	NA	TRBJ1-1	CSVPTVPLGAFF
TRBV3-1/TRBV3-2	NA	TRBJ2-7	CASSFRHEQYF
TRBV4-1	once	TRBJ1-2	CASSQDPLTIIANYGYTF
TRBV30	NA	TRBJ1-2	CAWSPTTGRPYGYTF
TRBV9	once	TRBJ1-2	CASSGENSYGYTF
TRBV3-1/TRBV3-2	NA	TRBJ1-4	CASSLLPNEKLFF
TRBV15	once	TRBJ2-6	CATSPRGQSGANVLTF
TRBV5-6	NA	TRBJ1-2	CASSLWGRTGNYGYTF
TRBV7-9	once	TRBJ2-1	CASSATLNEQFF
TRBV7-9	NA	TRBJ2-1	CASSLAQGFDEQFF
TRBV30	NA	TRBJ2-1	CAWRGRAVNEQFF
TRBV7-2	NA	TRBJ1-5	CASGEGHQPQHF
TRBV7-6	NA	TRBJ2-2	CASSAQVTGELFF
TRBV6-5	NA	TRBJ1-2	CASRGANYGYTF
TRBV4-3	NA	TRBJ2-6	CASSQDSFSGANVLTF
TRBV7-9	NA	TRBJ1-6	CASSLTGGWNSPLHF
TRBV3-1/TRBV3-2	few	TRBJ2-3	CASSPAPWASTDTQYF
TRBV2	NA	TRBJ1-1	CASRRETRDSEAFF
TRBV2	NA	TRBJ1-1	CASSFVPNTEAFF
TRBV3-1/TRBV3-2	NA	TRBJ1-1	CASSPTFSPTVNTEAFF
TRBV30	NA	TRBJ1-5	CAWSGQPNQPQHF
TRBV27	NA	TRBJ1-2	CASSPGAGGYTF
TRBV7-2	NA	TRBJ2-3	CASSPDPVITDTQYF
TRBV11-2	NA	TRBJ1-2	CASSLFAGGEGYTF
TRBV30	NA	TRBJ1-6	CAWSDGVPNSPLHF
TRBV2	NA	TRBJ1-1	CASNVAGTEAFF
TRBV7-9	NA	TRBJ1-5	CASSLEDQPQHF
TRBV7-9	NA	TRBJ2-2	CASSLGSGKSAGELFF
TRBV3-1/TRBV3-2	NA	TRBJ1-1	CASSHIVTGNTEAFF
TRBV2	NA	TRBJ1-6	CASSTNRAENSPLHF
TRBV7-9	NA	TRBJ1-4	CASSLSNSAFGEKLFF
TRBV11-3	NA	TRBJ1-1	CASSLSGGDTEAFF
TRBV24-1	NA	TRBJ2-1	CATSDQPPGPYNEQFF